The source of this T cell receptor beta chain is a study of blood T cell repertoires in COVID-19. Across the study: Sources were T cells, B-cell-depleted T cells, or PBMCs; the material itself was cDNA or gDNA.

The CDR3 extends over 11 amino acids. J was trimmed by 9 bases and V by 8 bases; bases with no gene match: 3. CDR1 and CDR2 (germline): SNHLY, FYNNEI. Participants' own reports of clinical history determined their cohort assignment. Sequenced by immunoSEQ multiplex PCR; TCRdb stores in-frame clones only, minus some. The sample holds about 140,000 clones, roughly 84% seen once. This clonotype was sampled from a man aged 40-49 years with acute COVID-19. The V gene is TRBV2, the J gene TRBJ2-1, with TRBD2 matching 8 bases. Sequenced: PBMCs or T cells enriched from blood (not recorded which). The CDR3 DNA sequence: TGTGCCAGCCGGGGGGGAATTGAGCAGTTCTTC. Translated, it gives CASRGGIEQFF.